A selection of T cell receptor beta chains follows, all from one sample in a study of T cells in Graves' hyperthyroidism and ophthalmopathy. TCRdb re-derived calls from the multiplex PCR reads in MiXCR, one entry per CDR3 protein. The top ten clones hold approximately 15% of a sample with over 700,000 distinct CDR3 sequences, over 15% of them seen once. Material for sequencing was blood. Receptor source: a woman aged 45 to 65 with Graves' hyperthyroidism that later progressed to Graves' ophthalmopathy. Each CDR3 is given with its conserved first and last residue. The order of the fields is clone size, V gene, J gene, D gene, CDR3 protein, CDR3 DNA. A D gene is named only where the DNA matches it firmly. Clone sizes are given selectively: once, few, many, or a class where the clone is expanded.

.	TRBV5-1	TRBJ2-5	.	CASSLDTDTVKYF	TGCGCCAGCAGCTTAGACACCGATACCGTAAAGTACTTC
many	TRBV5-5	TRBJ1-5	TRBD1	CASSETGIPSNQPQHF	TGTGCCAGCAGTGAGACAGGGATCCCTAGCAATCAGCCCCAGCATTTT
.	TRBV27	TRBJ2-3	.	CASSRRLIPSTDTQYF	TGTGCCAGCAGTCGGCGACTGATACCTAGCACAGATACGCAGTATTTT
many	TRBV7-9	TRBJ2-1	.	CASSLTRPGRYNEQFF	TGTGCCAGCAGCTTAACTCGTCCAGGGCGGTACAATGAGCAGTTCTTC
.	TRBV7-2	TRBJ2-5	.	CASSFGRAGDWTQYF	TGTGCCAGCAGCTTTGGGCGGGCCGGGGATTGGACCCAGTACTTC
few	TRBV6-6	TRBJ2-2	.	CASSYSMDLLTNTGELFF	TGTGCCAGCAGTTACTCGATGGACCTATTGACGAACACCGGGGAGCTGTTTTTT
few	TRBV20-1	TRBJ2-3	.	CSARDPWGDTQYF	TGCAGTGCTAGAGATCCGTGGGGAGATACGCAGTATTTT
few	TRBV10-1	TRBJ2-1	TRBD1	CASGGQGVDEQFF	TGCGCCAGCGGGGGACAGGGGGTCGATGAGCAGTTCTTC
many	TRBV3-1	TRBJ2-7	.	CASSQDAKTYEQYF	TGTGCCAGCAGCCAAGACGCCAAAACCTACGAGCAGTACTTC
many	TRBV2	TRBJ2-3	.	CASSFLMRTDTQYF	TGTGCCAGCTCCTTTCTGATGCGCACAGATACGCAGTATTTT
many	TRBV12-3/TRBV12-4	TRBJ2-3	TRBD2	CASSRRLATSTDTQYF	TGTGCCAGCAGCCGCCGACTAGCGACTAGCACAGATACGCAGTATTTT
.	TRBV4-2	TRBJ1-1	.	CASSQDLSQGNTEAFF	TGTGCCAGCAGCCAAGATCTTAGCCAGGGAAACACTGAAGCTTTCTTT
many	TRBV3-1	TRBJ1-4	.	CASSHLATNEKLFF	TGTGCCAGCAGCCATTTGGCAACTAATGAAAAACTGTTTTTT
many	TRBV30	TRBJ2-7	.	CAWSPRDEQYF	TGTGCCTGGAGTCCCAGGGACGAGCAGTACTTC
many	TRBV15	TRBJ2-7	.	CATSGGSGAYEQYF	TGTGCCACCAGCGGAGGCAGTGGCGCCTACGAGCAGTACTTC
.	TRBV12-3/TRBV12-4	TRBJ2-1	.	CASSWETEPYNEQFF	TGTGCCAGCAGTTGGGAGACAGAGCCCTACAATGAGCAGTTCTTC
.	TRBV19	TRBJ1-1	.	CASSTRAPEAFF	TGTGCCAGTAGTACCCGGGCTCCTGAAGCTTTCTTT
.	TRBV29-1	TRBJ2-7	.	CSVGSRGPPYEQYF	TGCAGCGTTGGGTCGCGGGGGCCTCCCTACGAGCAGTACTTC
.	TRBV20-1	TRBJ1-6	.	CSASGQGGSPLHF	TGCAGTGCTAGTGGGCAGGGCGGGTCACCCCTCCACTTT
.	TRBV20-1	TRBJ2-5	TRBD2	CSARTVTSGAILGKETQYF	TGCAGTGCTAGAACCGTCACTAGCGGGGCGATTTTGGGGAAAGAGACCCAGTACTTC
.	TRBV19	TRBJ2-1	.	CASRNGLSSYNEQFF	TGTGCCAGTAGAAACGGACTGAGCTCCTACAATGAGCAGTTCTTC
.	TRBV29-1	TRBJ2-5	TRBD1	CSVAGTGLRLAAETQYF	TGCAGCGTGGCCGGGACAGGTCTTCGTCTTGCCGCGGAGACCCAGTACTTC
few	TRBV12-3/TRBV12-4	TRBJ1-4	TRBD1	CASRPGQGATNEKLFF	TGTGCCAGCAGACCGGGACAGGGGGCAACTAATGAAAAACTGTTTTTT
many	TRBV5-1	TRBJ2-1	.	CASSLDRNNEQFF	TGTGCCAGCAGCTTAGACCGCAACAATGAGCAGTTCTTC
few	TRBV7-3	TRBJ2-2	TRBD2	CASSKGLAANTGELFF	TGTGCCAGCAGCAAGGGACTAGCGGCTAACACCGGGGAGCTGTTTTTT
.	TRBV27	TRBJ2-6	.	CASSLGPAAGANVLTF	TGTGCCAGCAGTTTGGGACCGGCAGCTGGGGCCAACGTCCTGACTTTC
few	TRBV7-7	TRBJ2-3	.	CASSLEFTDTQYF	TGTGCTAGCAGCCTAGAATTCACAGATACGCAGTATTTT
many	TRBV12-3/TRBV12-4	TRBJ1-1	TRBD1	CASTLRWTGGTEAFF	TGTGCCAGCACCCTGCGTTGGACAGGGGGCACTGAAGCTTTCTTT
few	TRBV27	TRBJ1-1	.	CASHGVAPTEAFF	TGTGCCAGCCATGGGGTGGCGCCAACTGAAGCTTTCTTT
few	TRBV27	TRBJ2-5	.	CASSVVAQETQYF	TGTGCCAGCTCTGTCGTGGCCCAAGAGACCCAGTACTTC
many	TRBV2	TRBJ1-2	.	CASSATGTNYGYTF	TGTGCCAGCAGTGCGACAGGAACTAACTATGGCTACACCTTC
many	TRBV7-8	TRBJ2-1	.	CASSLGTYSSYNEQFF	TGTGCCAGCAGCCTGGGGACTTACAGCTCCTACAATGAGCAGTTCTTC
.	TRBV29-1	TRBJ1-1	.	CSGEGGYTEAFF	TGCAGCGGGGAGGGGGGTTACACTGAAGCTTTCTTT
many	TRBV6-5	TRBJ2-7	.	CASSFLGAAGEQYF	TGTGCCAGCAGTTTCCTTGGGGCTGCTGGCGAGCAGTACTTC
.	TRBV6-1	TRBJ2-7	TRBD1	CASGRGGDRGGDEQYF	TGTGCCAGCGGACGAGGTGGGGACAGGGGCGGGGACGAGCAGTACTTC
.	TRBV7-8	TRBJ2-5	.	CASSLVEGGSATQYF	TGTGCCAGCAGCTTAGTTGAGGGGGGGAGCGCGACCCAGTACTTC
few	TRBV7-9	TRBJ1-6	.	CASRTTGRKNSPLHF	TGTGCCAGCAGAACTACGGGACGGAAGAATTCACCCCTCCACTTT
.	TRBV30	TRBJ1-1	.	CAWSVWSRGEAFF	TGTGCCTGGAGTGTATGGAGCAGGGGAGAAGCTTTCTTT
.	TRBV6-1	TRBJ2-3	TRBD2	CASRPSGAHTDMQYF	TGTGCCAGCAGGCCTAGCGGGGCTCACACAGATATGCAGTATTTT
many	TRBV7-8	TRBJ1-4	.	CASSLDGTAYEKLFF	TGTGCCAGCAGCTTAGACGGGACGGCATACGAAAAACTGTTTTTT
.	TRBV15	TRBJ1-6	.	CATSRDLGYNSPLHF	TGTGCCACCAGCAGAGACCTTGGGTATAATTCACCCCTCCACTTT
.	TRBV7-9	TRBJ2-7	TRBD2	CASSLDPGGYRYEQYF	TGTGCCAGCAGCTTAGATCCGGGGGGGTATAGATACGAGCAGTACTTC
many	TRBV19	TRBJ1-5	.	CASSIMGTRASNQPQHF	TGTGCCAGTAGTATTATGGGGACAAGGGCAAGCAATCAGCCCCAGCATTTT
.	TRBV3-1	TRBJ2-1	.	CASSQDLMRGNEQFF	TGTGCCAGCAGCCAAGACCTAATGAGGGGCAATGAGCAGTTCTTC
.	TRBV4-1	TRBJ1-1	TRBD1	CASSQPGTVKETEAFF	TGCGCCAGCAGCCAACCCGGGACAGTTAAGGAAACTGAAGCTTTCTTT
many	TRBV3-1	TRBJ2-7	TRBD2	CASSQDNVAGVHEQYF	TGTGCCAGCAGCCAAGATAATGTAGCGGGGGTCCACGAGCAGTACTTC
many	TRBV29-1	TRBJ2-3	TRBD2	CSVEPGLAGTTDTQYF	TGCAGCGTTGAACCAGGACTAGCGGGGACCACAGATACGCAGTATTTT
many	TRBV7-7	TRBJ2-3	.	CASSQLTSSDTQYF	TGTGCTAGCAGCCAGCTAACTAGTTCAGATACGCAGTATTTT
many	TRBV7-2	TRBJ2-7	.	CASSRYSYEQYF	TGTGCCAGCAGCCGGTACTCCTACGAGCAGTACTTC
few	TRBV10-3	TRBJ1-1	.	CAISEFGRNPEAFF	TGTGCCATCAGTGAATTCGGACGGAATCCTGAAGCTTTCTTT
few	TRBV7-7	TRBJ2-5	TRBD2	CASSLGSGGAQETQYF	TGTGCTAGCAGCTTGGGTAGCGGGGGGGCTCAAGAGACCCAGTACTTC
many	TRBV11-2	TRBJ2-2	.	CASSVRGLGGSGTGELFF	TGTGCCAGCAGCGTCAGAGGTTTAGGGGGTTCGGGCACCGGGGAGCTGTTTTTT
.	TRBV20-1	TRBJ2-5	.	CSATWDGQETQYF	TGCAGTGCCACCTGGGACGGCCAAGAGACCCAGTACTTC
.	TRBV5-1	TRBJ2-4	TRBD2	CASSLGLAGGLIAKNIQYF	TGCGCCAGCAGCTTGGGACTAGCGGGGGGACTTATAGCCAAAAACATTCAGTACTTC